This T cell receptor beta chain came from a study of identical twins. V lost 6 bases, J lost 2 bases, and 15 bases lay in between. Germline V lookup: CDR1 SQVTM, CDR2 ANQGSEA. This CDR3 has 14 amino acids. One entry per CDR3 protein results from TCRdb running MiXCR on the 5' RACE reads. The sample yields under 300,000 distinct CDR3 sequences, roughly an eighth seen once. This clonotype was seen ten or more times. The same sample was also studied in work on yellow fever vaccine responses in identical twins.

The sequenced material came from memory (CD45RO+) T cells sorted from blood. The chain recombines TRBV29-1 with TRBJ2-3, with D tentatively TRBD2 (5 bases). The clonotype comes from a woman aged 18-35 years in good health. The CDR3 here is CSVRPGVDTDTQYF. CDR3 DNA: TGCAGCGTCCGGCCCGGGGTTGACACAGATACGCAGTATTTT.